This T cell receptor (beta chain) was sequenced in a study of CD8 T cells in Susac syndrome. The RNA, roughly 0.5 to 1 ug, was put through reverse transcription using random hexamers. MiXCR, run by TCRdb on the immunoSEQ multiplex PCR reads, gives a single entry per CDR3 protein. The sample includes 110,000 to 150,000 distinct CDR3 sequences, approximately 94% seen only once; the top ten take around 0.08%. Germline V gives CDR1 MNHNY, CDR2 SVGAGI (reference sequence). CDR3 length equals 12 residues. Trimming at V came to 6 bases and at J to 5 bases, leaving 2 bases not matched to a gene. Material for sequencing was CD4+ T cells from PBMCs. This clonotype was sampled from a human donor with Susac syndrome. The chain recombines TRBV6-6 with TRBJ2-5, with 8 positions matching TRBD1. The CDR3 is CASRTGGETQYF. As DNA, the CDR3 is TGTGCCAGCAGAACAGGGGGTGAGACCCAGTACTTC.